The 22 T cell receptor beta chains below all came from one sample that was sequenced in a study of early T cells in non-severe SARS-CoV-2 infection. In TCRdb, the 5' RACE reads were re-called with MiXCR into one record per CDR3 protein. The data show 65,000 to 95,000 distinct CDR3 sequences, more than 4% seen once. Sequencing used whole blood, obtained at baseline. Source of these receptors: an adult who was a healthcare worker with PCR-confirmed SARS-CoV-2 infection or an uninfected control (not recorded which).

The chain couples TRBV20-1 to TRBJ2-7, with D hard to call. V lost 8 bases and J 3 bases, leaving 14 bases between the germline ends. CDR1 DFQATT and CDR2 SNEGSKA come from the germline V gene (reference sequence). The CDR3 covers 12 residues. For the CDR3, the DNA is TGCAGTCAACAGAAGACGAACTACGAGCAGTACTTC. The encoded protein is CSQQKTNYEQYF.

The rearrangement joins TRBV3-1 to TRBJ2-7; perhaps TRBD2 as D (5 bases). V lost 4 bases to trimming and J lost 2 bases, with 9 bases between them. CDR3 length: 13 residues. The germline gives CDR1 LGHDT, CDR2 YNNKEL (reference sequence). CDR3 nucleotides: TGTGCCAGCAGCCCGGGGTACCCCTACGAGCAGTACTTC. It is translated as CASSPGYPYEQYF.

In this sample, this clonotype turned up many times. V and J are TRBV21-1 and TRBJ2-5. TRBV21-1 is given as a pseudogene. The CDR3 length is 11 residues. In DNA form, the CDR3 reads TGTGCCAGCAGCCCTAAAGAGACCCAGTACTTC. As protein: CASSPKETQYF.

V usage is TRBV5-1 and J usage is TRBJ2-1, with 8 positions matching TRBD2. Per germline, CDR1 SGHRS and CDR2 YFSETQ. V gave up 0 bases and J gave up 14 bases; unmatched junction bases: 4. CDR3 length equals 12 residues. CDR3 sequence: CASSLAGLGEFF. For the CDR3, the DNA is TGCGCCAGCAGCTTGGCGGGACTAGGGGAGTTCTTC.

This clonotype was recorded many times. This rearrangement joins TRBV3-1 to TRBJ1-1, with 7 bases aligning to TRBD1. Trimming took 4 bases from V and 0 from J; bases not matched to a gene: 5. There are 15 residues in the CDR3. Germline V gene data show CDR1 as LGHDT and CDR2 as YNNKEL (reference sequence). The CDR3 bases are TGTGCCAGCAGCCTTTCAAGGGGGCTGAACACTGAAGCTTTCTTT. Translation: CASSLSRGLNTEAFF.

The rearrangement uses TRBV6-6 and TRBJ1-1, with D unclear. Germline V gene lookup returns CDR1 MNHNY and CDR2 SVGAGI (reference sequence). Trimming removed 5 bases from V and 0 bases from J, with 4 bases in between. CDR3 length equals 12 residues. The CDR3 nucleotides read TGTGCCAGCAGTCCGATGAACACTGAAGCTTTCTTT. Translated, it gives CASSPMNTEAFF.

This clonotype was observed at least ten times. The chain uses TRBV11-2 and TRBJ2-3; D gene uncertain. There are 11 residues in the CDR3. The V end was cut by 7 bases, the J end by 2 bases, with 4 bases between. CDR1 and CDR2 from the germline V gene are SGHAT and FQNNGV. CDR3 in amino acids: CASNYTDTQYF. Written as DNA, the CDR3 is TGTGCCAGCAACTACACAGATACGCAGTATTTT.

This clonotype was counted ten times or more. The chain recombines TRBV7-2 with TRBJ2-1, with 10 bases fitting TRBD2. This CDR3 has 15 residues. V trimming: 8 bases; J trimming: 8 bases; junction bases outside the gene matches: 12. Germline-derived CDR1 and CDR2 are SGHTA and FQGNSA. The DNA for the CDR3 is TGTGCCAGCTCTCATGCCAGCGGGAGGGCGTATGAGCAGTTCTTC. As protein: CASSHASGRAYEQFF. Variable domain in full (rest from reference TRBV7-2 and TRBJ2-1): GAGVSQSPSNKVTEKGKDVELRCDPISGHTALYWYRQSLGQGLEFLIYFQGNSAPDKSGLPSDRFSAERTGGSVSTLTIQRTQQEDSAVYLCASSHASGRAYEQFFGPGTRLTVL.

This sequence joins TRBV4-1 and TRBJ2-7; no definite D call. This CDR3 is 19 amino acids long. The V and J ends lost 6 bases and 0 bases respectively, with 27 bases between them. Germline V gene data show CDR1 as MGHRA and CDR2 as YSYEKL. The CDR3 DNA reads as TGCGCCAGCAGTCCCCCACCCCGAGAGGTAGGAACCGGCTCCTACGAGCAGTACTTC. Residues: CASSPPPREVGTGSYEQYF.

The CDR3 sequence is CASSKDGPGRDTQYF. In DNA form, the CDR3 reads TGTGCCAGCAGCAAAGACGGGCCCGGACGAGATACGCAGTATTTT. J is TRBJ2-3 and V is TRBV21-1; the table's TRBD2 call for D was not verified on the DNA. TRBV21-1 is listed as a pseudogene. The CDR3 consists of 15 residues.

This chain connects TRBV18 to TRBJ2-1, with 9 bases matching TRBD1. The germline gives CDR1 KGHSH, CDR2 LQKENI. The trim removed 3 bases at V and 9 bases at J, leaving 3 bases unmatched. CDR3 length: 13 residues. In DNA, the CDR3 is TGTGCCAGCTCACCGGACAGGGGACCTGAGCAGTTCTTC. Its translation is CASSPDRGPEQFF.

This clonotype was seen more than once but under ten times. The chain combines TRBV6-1 with TRBJ2-3; TRBD1 aligns across 7 bases. Per germline, CDR1 MNHNS and CDR2 SASEGT. With 2 bases clipped from V and 6 bases from J, the junction kept 2 bases outside the gene matches. The CDR3 has 13 amino acids. CDR3 DNA sequence: TGTGCCAGCAGTGAACACAGGGGTGATACGCAGTATTTT. Its protein product is CASSEHRGDTQYF.

There are many counts of this clonotype. DNA for the CDR3: TGTGCCAGCAGCCGAGGGCCTAGCTACAATGAGCAGTTCTTC. The encoded protein is CASSRGPSYNEQFF. V usage is TRBV27 and J usage is TRBJ2-1, with D possibly TRBD2 on 5 matching bases. From germline, CDR1 is MNHEY and CDR2 SMNVEV (reference sequence). The ends were cut back, 6 bases at V and 3 bases at J, with 12 bases in the middle. The CDR3 consists of 14 residues.

The chain carries TRBV7-3 and TRBJ1-1; a weak D match, TRBD1 (6 bases). The CDR3 length is 14 residues. V lost 0 bases, J lost 5 bases, and 10 bases lay in between. Germline V gene data show CDR1 as SGHTA and CDR2 as FQGTGA. Here the CDR3 reads CASSLTRGGTEAFF. DNA for the CDR3: TGTGCCAGCAGCTTAACCAGGGGAGGGACTGAAGCTTTCTTT.

This clonotype was picked up many times. The V and J genes are TRBV20-1 and TRBJ2-1; 8 bases fit TRBD2. CDR3 length: 14 residues. J gave up 9 bases and V 6 bases, and 13 bases lay outside the gene matches. The germline gives CDR1 DFQATT, CDR2 SNEGSKA (reference sequence). The CDR3 DNA is TGCAGTGCACGGTCGGGACTAGGGTACGGTGAGCAGTTCTTC. Its protein product is CSARSGLGYGEQFF.

This chain uses TRBV4-1 with TRBJ2-5; 7 positions match TRBD2. Germline trimming cut 0 bases from V and 4 bases from J; bases unmatched to any gene: 8. This CDR3 spans 16 amino acids. Germline values: CDR1 MGHRA, CDR2 YSYEKL. The CDR3 DNA follows: TGCGCCAGCAGCCAAGATGGGGCGGGAGCGGGAGAGACCCAGTACTTC. This translates into CASSQDGAGAGETQYF.

This clonotype was seen at least ten times. The rearrangement links TRBV29-1 to TRBJ1-5, with D unclear. The CDR3 consists of 12 residues. CDR1 is SQVTM, CDR2 ANQGSEA, per germline. Trimming took off 5 bases at V and 0 bases at J, with 5 bases between the two ends. CDR3 bases: TGCAGCGTTCGAGATAGCAATCAGCCCCAGCATTTT. The encoded protein is CSVRDSNQPQHF.

This clonotype has at least ten counts. This chain uses TRBV15 with TRBJ1-6; D is possibly TRBD1 (6 bases). Germline CDR1 is LNHNV and CDR2 is YYDKDF (reference sequence). This CDR3 comprises 14 residues. V lost 6 bases and J 10 bases, leaving 16 bases between the germline ends. Written as DNA, the CDR3 is TGTGCCACCAGGAACAGGGCCCTATTCTCACCCCTCCACTTT. Translating gives CATRNRALFSPLHF. Variable domain in full (rest from reference TRBV15 and TRBJ1-6): DAMVIQNPRYQVTQFGKPVTLSCSQTLNHNVMYWYQQKSSQAPKLLFHYYDKDFNNEADTPDNFQSRRPNTSFCFLDIRSPGLGDTAMYLCATRNRALFSPLHFGNGTRLTVT.

This clonotype was seen repeatedly, ten times or more. This chain connects TRBV28 to TRBJ2-1; 10 bases agree with TRBD2. Unmatched junction bases numbered 13, after V lost 6 bases and J lost 5 bases. The CDR3 contains 17 residues. The V gene's germline CDR1 is MDHEN and CDR2 SYDVKM. CDR3 residues: CASSPAGLAVRNNEQFF. DNA for the CDR3: TGTGCCAGCAGCCCCGCCGGACTAGCGGTCAGAAACAATGAGCAGTTCTTC.

This chain connects TRBV4-1 to TRBJ1-6; a weak D match, TRBD1 (5 bases). Germline CDR1 and CDR2: MGHRA and YSYEKL. The V and J ends lost 1 base and 5 bases respectively, with 9 bases between them. The CDR3 runs to 15 residues. The CDR3 region is CASSQGGANNSPLHF. The DNA for the CDR3 is TGCGCCAGCAGCCAAGGGGGCGCGAATAATTCACCCCTCCACTTT.

There are many counts of this clonotype. V and J are TRBV27 and TRBJ1-2; D is unresolved. V gave up 0 bases and J gave up 5 bases, with 10 bases separating them. Germline values: CDR1 MNHEY, CDR2 SMNVEV (reference sequence). The CDR3 is made up of 14 amino acids. The CDR3 nucleotides are TGTGCCAGCAGTTTATCAGGTCAAGGGTATGGCTACACCTTC. Its translation: CASSLSGQGYGYTF.

This clonotype was counted ten times or more. The V and J genes are TRBV28 and TRBJ1-2; the D is unclear. CDR3 size: 14 residues. Germline lookup yields CDR1 MDHEN and CDR2 SYDVKM. V lost 8 bases, J lost 0 bases, and 13 bases lay in between. Written as DNA, the CDR3 is TGTGCCAGCGCCCAGGCCCTAGCTAACTATGGCTACACCTTC. Translation gives CASAQALANYGYTF.